The T cell receptor (beta chain) described here comes from a study of shared clonotypes between healthy human individuals. CD45RO-negative, CCR7-positively selected cells formed the naive CD8 fraction, excluding terminally differentiated effector memory CD45RA+ cells. Findings of the study overall: It was anticipated that sequencing depth would influence how many clonotypes donors shared. Some clonotypes were shared by all four sorted-subset donors, while others were not shared. The non-shared ones had lower generation probabilities than the shared ones. In having few donors, the study represented limited genetic and exposure-history diversity.

TCRdb's copy holds only in-frame clones and misses some; the assay was immunoSEQ multiplex PCR. This table holds millions of clones, about 93% found once. Details on this clone: The antigen is unknown.

There are 15 residues in the CDR3. Looked up from germline, CDR1 is MNHNY and CDR2 is SVGAGI (reference sequence). Trimming pared 0 bases from V and 0 bases from J, leaving 8 bases between. The sequencing sample was made of naive CD8+ T cells from PBMCs. This sequence originates from a man aged 18-30 years in good health. Some clones in this sample may be carry-over from other donors' samples. This chain uses TRBV6-6 with TRBJ1-1; possibly TRBD1 for D (6 bases). CDR3 bases: TGTGCCAGCAGTTACTCAAGGGGGATGAACACTGAAGCTTTCTTT. It specifies CASSYSRGMNTEAFF.